The entry below gives a single T cell receptor (beta chain) sequence along with its context. Original processing methods: Amplified reference gene primers provided the basis for estimating nucleated cell counts. The repertoire was sequenced with immunoSEQ multiplex PCR; TCRdb's copy has only in-frame clones and lacks some. The V and J calls and clone size come from that table; D and trimming were worked out from the DNA. The table includes 81,000 or so clones, over 75% detected once. This CDR3 comprises 19 residues. Germline V gene lookup returns CDR1 LGHNA and CDR2 YSLEER. V shed 0 bases and J shed 7 bases, with 22 bases lying between them. The sample originates from a study of blood T cell repertoires in COVID-19. Study as a whole: Specimens from acute and convalescent COVID-19 originated in the United States, Italy and Spain.

The sample comprised peripheral blood. This clonotype originated in a human donor in a cohort sampled during active COVID-19. The chain joins TRBV4-3 to TRBJ1-6, with D tentatively TRBD1 (6 bases). The CDR3: CASSQDIGRGSLGNSPLHF. The CDR3 coding sequence is TGCGCCAGCAGCCAAGATATTGGCAGGGGAAGCTTGGGGAATTCACCCCTCCACTTT.